This TCR beta chain came from a study of blood T cell repertoires in COVID-19. Methods used by the authors: It was from reference gene primer amplification that nucleated cell counts were estimated. Profiling relied on immunoSEQ multiplex PCR, and the TCRdb table lists in-frame clones only, not all of them. The V and J calls and clone size come from that table; D and trimming were worked out from the DNA. The sample yields around 200,000 clones, approximately 90% seen once. Trimming removed 7 bases at V and 5 bases at J, with 14 bases between. The CDR3 covers 13 residues. The rearrangement joins TRBV12-3 or TRBV12-4 to TRBJ2-5, with D possibly TRBD1 on 7 matching bases. The sequencing sample was made of PBMCs or T cells enriched from blood (not recorded which). The sequence was collected from a woman aged 25 to 39 who had recovered from COVID-19. DNA of the CDR3: TGTGCCAGCACCAGGGGGGCATGGGAGACCCAGTACTTC. Its translation: CASTRGAWETQYF.